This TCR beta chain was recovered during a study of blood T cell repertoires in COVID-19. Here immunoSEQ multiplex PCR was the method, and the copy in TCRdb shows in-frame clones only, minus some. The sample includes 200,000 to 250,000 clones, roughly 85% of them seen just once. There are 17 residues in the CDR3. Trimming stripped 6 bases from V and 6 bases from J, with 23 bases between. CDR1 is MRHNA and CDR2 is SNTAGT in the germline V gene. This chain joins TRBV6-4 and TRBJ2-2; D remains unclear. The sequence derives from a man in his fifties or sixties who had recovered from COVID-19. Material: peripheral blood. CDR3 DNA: TGTGCCAGCAGGACCGTGGCCCGGAGTTCAACCTCCGGGGAGCTGTTTTTT. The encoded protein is CASRTVARSSTSGELFF.